This T cell receptor beta chain was sequenced during a study of blood T cell repertoires in COVID-19. This clone showed up just once. CDR3 length equals 17 residues. The ends lost 4 bases at V and 7 bases at J; junction bases unmatched: 11. The germline gives CDR1 SGHRS, CDR2 YFSETQ. The protocol was immunoSEQ multiplex PCR, while the TCRdb copy is restricted to in-frame clones and leaves out a portion. The profile shows 220,000 or so clones, 86% of them singletons. The genes are TRBV5-1 and TRBJ2-2, with 12 nucleotides matching TRBD2. The sample comprised PBMCs or T cells enriched from blood (not recorded which). This TCR was sampled from a woman in her forties or fifties who had recovered from COVID-19. The CDR3 nucleotides read TGCGCCAGCAGCAGCTTGGCTAGCGGGAGGGCCGGCGGGGAGCTGTTTTTT. Translating it yields CASSSLASGRAGGELFF.